One and the same sample provided the 26 T cell receptor beta chains below, sequenced in a study of tumor-infiltrating lymphocytes in primary liver carcinoma. A primer in the constant region served to generate TCR beta cDNA from 450 to 650 ng of total RNA. What produced the TCR beta libraries was three nested multiplex PCR rounds using slightly modified ARM-PCR. Primers for the first two PCR rounds were TRBV1-TRBV30 forward primers and a C-beta reverse primer (approximately 10 cycles per round). TCRdb processed the multiplex PCR reads anew with MiXCR; each CDR3 protein has one entry. The table has approximately 300,000 distinct CDR3 sequences, about 62% seen once. The blood RNA (from unsorted whole blood) was obtained, and germline DNA was also extracted. Source material: peripheral blood. The origin of the receptors is a man in his forties with primary liver carcinoma and hepatitis B virus infection.

Comments on this clonotype: This may come from a read error, since a much larger clone is one base off. The chain is built from TRBV12-3 or TRBV12-4 and TRBJ2-5; D gene unclear. This CDR3 spans 13 amino acids. The CDR3 DNA sequence: TGTGCCAGCAGTTTTAACCTTCAAGAGACCAAGTACTTC. It specifies CASSFNLQETKYF.

The chain is built from TRBV5-4 and TRBJ2-2, with D possibly being TRBD1 or TRBD2 (5 bases each). Germline V gene sequence: CDR1 SGHNT, CDR2 YYREEE (reference sequence). CDR3 size: 16 residues. Trimming removed 3 bases at V and 2 bases at J, with 14 bases between. The CDR3 spells CASSSGRRINTGELFF. CDR3 nucleotides: TGTGCCAGCAGCTCAGGGAGAAGGATTAACACCGGGGAGCTGTTTTTT.

This clonotype was seen repeatedly, ten times or more. The V gene is TRBV11-1, the J gene TRBJ2-1; TRBD2 might be the D (6 bases). Germline CDR1 is SGHAT and CDR2 is FQDESV (reference sequence). Trimming stripped 3 bases from V and 5 bases from J, with 14 bases between. This CDR3 spans 15 amino acids. The CDR3 is CASSFSASAHNEQFF. CDR3 DNA sequence: TGTGCCAGCAGCTTTAGTGCTAGCGCCCACAATGAGCAGTTCTTC.

About this clonotype: The junction and the germline gene differ at one end; a read error may be behind it. This chain connects TRBV4-3 to TRBJ2-1; perhaps D is TRBD1 or TRBD2 (6 bases each). CDR3 length: 18 residues. Looked up from germline, CDR1 is LGHNA and CDR2 is YSLEER. The CDR3 protein is CASSTFPAGHTSYNEQSF. CDR3 sequence (DNA): TGCGCCAGCTCAACTTTCCCGGCGGGACATACATCCTACAATGAGCAGTCCTTC.

This clonotype was observed a few times. This sequence joins TRBV7-9 and TRBJ2-3; D uncertain. This CDR3 spans 13 amino acids. Germline V gene lookup returns CDR1 SEHNR and CDR2 FQNEAQ (reference sequence). Trimming shortened V by 6 bases and J by 2 bases, and 9 bases separated the two germline ends. CDR3 in amino acids: CASSQFSTDTQYF. In DNA, the CDR3 is TGTGCCAGCAGTCAATTTTCCACAGATACGCAGTATTTT.

The count of this clonotype is one. A much larger clone sits a single nucleotide away, making a read error possible. This rearrangement joins TRBV12-3 or TRBV12-4 to TRBJ1-2; D is uncertain. Deletions cut 3 bases from V and 1 base from J, with 12 bases between. The CDR3 is 15 residues long. CDR3 amino acids: CASSFRQVFNYGYTF. In nucleotides, the CDR3 is TGTGCCAGCAGTTTCCGGCAGGTTTTTAACTATGGCTACACCTTC.

The rearrangement links TRBV7-9 to TRBJ2-2; 9 bases fit TRBD1. This CDR3 has 15 amino acids. Germline CDR1 SEHNR, CDR2 FQNEAQ (reference sequence). Trimming at V came to 3 bases and at J to 7 bases, leaving 6 bases not matched to a gene. The CDR3 DNA is TGTGCCAGCAGCTTCCTGGACAGGGGCAACGGGGAGCTGTTTTTT. Protein sequence: CASSFLDRGNGELFF.

As to this clonotype: A read error is possible here, since a much larger clone lies one base away. Since no conserved phenylalanine or tryptophan closes the CDR3, a read error is the likely cause. V gene TRBV6-5 combines with J gene TRBJ1-6; D is ambiguous. This CDR3 region has 17 residues. The germline CDR1 and CDR2 sequences are MNHEY and SVGAGI. V lost 6 bases and J 0 bases, leaving 15 bases between the germline ends. CDR3: CASRPRTASSYNSPLHV. In DNA, the CDR3 is TGTGCCAGCAGGCCCCGCACGGCCAGCTCCTATAATTCACCCCTCCACGTT.

On this clonotype: Being one base from a much bigger clone, this may be a read error. The V call is TRBV6-1, the J call TRBJ2-5; 9 bases fit TRBD2. Germline-derived CDR1 and CDR2 are MNHNS and SASEGT. The CDR3 is made up of 17 amino acids. CDR3 bases: TGTGCCAGCAGTGAAGTGCGGCTAGCGGGATTACAAGAGGCCCAGTACTTC. Translation gives CASSEVRLAGLQEAQYF.

Comment on this clonotype: One end of the junction varies from germline; a read error may be responsible. This chain uses TRBV11-1 with TRBJ2-2, with D unresolved. CDR3 length: 12 residues. CDR1 is SGHAT, CDR2 FQDESV, per germline (reference sequence). CDR3 sequence reads: CAGSLNTEELYF. The DNA of the CDR3 is TGTGCTGGCAGCTTGAACACCGAGGAGCTGTATTTT. The full variable domain, its missing parts supplied by reference TRBV11-1 and TRBJ2-2, is EAEVAQSPRYKITEKSQAVAFWCDPISGHATLYWYRQILGQGPELLVQFQDESVVDDSQLPKDRFSAERLKGVDSTLKIQPAELGDSAMYLCAGSLNTEELYFGEGSRLTVL.

Concerning this clonotype itself: A read error may be the cause here, since a much bigger clone is one base away. This chain connects TRBV6-1 to TRBJ1-1; D not certain. Germline V lookup: CDR1 MNHNS, CDR2 SASEGT. The V and J ends lost 8 bases and 0 bases respectively, with 4 bases between them. The CDR3 spans 11 residues. The CDR3 sequence is CASAMNTEAFF. The CDR3, as DNA: TGTGCCAGCGCGATGAACACTGAAGCTTTCTTT.

Worth noting for this clonotype: At one end, the junction sequence differs from germline, possibly due to a read error. The J gene is TRBJ1-3, the V gene TRBV6-1, with D possibly being TRBD1 (5 bases). This CDR3 has 20 residues. Looked up from germline, CDR1 is MNHNS and CDR2 is SASEGT. CDR3 sequence: CASGYSRQSGRFNSGNTIYF. CDR3 sequence (DNA): TGCGCCAGCGGCTACTCGAGGCAGTCAGGGCGGTTCAACTCTGGAAACACCATATATTTT.

For this clonotype: This may be a read error, as it is one base from a much larger clone. The chain carries TRBV6-5 and TRBJ1-1; D might be TRBD1 (6 bases). The CDR3 loop spans 14 amino acids. The germline V gene has CDR1 MNHEY and CDR2 SVGAGI. CDR3 region: CPSRGRDMNTEAFF. CDR3 bases: TGTCCCAGCAGGGGCAGGGACATGAACACTGAAGCTTTCTTT.

This clonotype was detected a few times. A junction boundary mismatches the germline segment, possibly from a read error. V and J are TRBV11-1 and TRBJ1-5; D is uncertain. This CDR3 has 15 amino acids. In germline, CDR1 is SGHAT, CDR2 FQDESV (reference sequence). The CDR3 loop reads CTSSLGGKSNQPQHF. The DNA for the CDR3 is TGTACCAGCAGTTTAGGAGGGAAGAGCAATCAGCCCCAGCATTTT.

Ten or more counts support this clonotype. The chain couples TRBV29-1 to TRBJ2-1; 12 bases fit TRBD2. Germline V gives CDR1 SQVTM, CDR2 ANQGSEA. The CDR3 totals 15 residues. The V segment lost 7 bases and the J segment 9 bases; nucleotides outside the gene matches: 13. DNA of the CDR3: TGCAGCGGACAAGCTAGCGGGAGGGCCTTTGGTGAGCAGTTCTTC. Translated, it gives CSGQASGRAFGEQFF.

Notes on this clonotype: Its ends do not fully match the called genes, so a read error is possible. The rearrangement uses TRBV29-1 and TRBJ1-1; D may be TRBD1 (5 bases). Germline CDR1 reads SQVTM; CDR2 reads ANQGSEA. This CDR3 contains 15 residues. Here the CDR3 reads CSVGGGWGTNAEAFF. CDR3 sequence (DNA): TGCAGCGTGGGGGGGGGATGGGGGACGAACGCTGAAGCTTTCTTT.

With regard to this clonotype: One base away lies a much larger clone, so this may be a sequencing read error. This chain uses TRBV29-1 with TRBJ2-5; D is unclear. Germline assignment: CDR1 SQVTM and CDR2 ANQGSEA. This CDR3 is built from 10 residues. V gave up 4 bases and J gave up 5 bases, with 5 bases separating them. The CDR3 bases are TGCAGCGTTGTCACGGAGACCCAGTACTTC. Protein: CSVVTETQYF. The entire variable domain, with the rest obtained from reference TRBV29-1 and TRBJ2-5, is as follows: SAVISQKPSRDICQRGTSLTIQCQVDSQVTMMFWYRQQPGQSLTLIATANQGSEATYESGFVIDKFPISRPNLTFSTLTVSNMSPEDSSIYLCSVVTETQYFGPGTRLLVL.

The chain links TRBV6-1 to TRBJ1-2; D perhaps matches TRBD1 (5 bases). The CDR3 has 15 residues. V was cut by 9 bases and J by 4 bases, with 21 bases left in between. In germline, CDR1 is MNHNS, CDR2 SASEGT. The CDR3 DNA follows: TGTGCCAGTAGGTTTGGGGACTACGGCGGCTATGGCTACACCTTC. Encoded protein: CASRFGDYGGYGYTF.

This clonotype was recorded at least ten times. The chain carries TRBV6-2 or TRBV6-3 and TRBJ2-1; D call uncertain. Germline CDR1 is MNHEY and CDR2 is SVGEGT. CDR3 length: 11 residues. The V end was cut by 6 bases, the J end by 9 bases, with 9 bases between. For the CDR3, the DNA is TGTGCCAGCAGCGACGGGCGTGAGCAGTTCTTC. Protein product: CASSDGREQFF.

To note about this clonotype: This could be a read error, since a much larger clone is one nucleotide away. It is likely a read error, because the conserved phenylalanine at the end of the CDR3 is missing. This chain joins TRBV6-5 and TRBJ2-7; D possibly corresponds to TRBD2 (6 bases). The CDR3 has 14 amino acids. In germline, CDR1 is MNHEY, CDR2 SVGAGI. V was pared by 6 bases and J by 0 bases, with 12 bases between. The CDR3 loop is CASREGLSSYEQYL. The CDR3 DNA sequence: TGTGCCAGCAGGGAGGGACTCAGCTCCTACGAGCAGTACTTA.

This clonotype was detected ten times or more. J is TRBJ1-2 and V is TRBV6-5, with 8 bases matching TRBD1. Germline CDR1 is MNHEY and CDR2 is SVGAGI. V dropped 5 bases and J dropped 2; count of bases not matched to a gene: 7. The CDR3 has 15 amino acids. The DNA for the CDR3 is TGTGCCAGCAGTAAACCCGGGACAGGCAACTATGGCTACACCTTC. Protein sequence: CASSKPGTGNYGYTF.

V is TRBV5-6 and J is TRBJ2-3; 9 nucleotides match TRBD2. Germline-derived CDR1 and CDR2 are SGHDT and YYEEEE. CDR3 size: 15 residues. Unmatched junction bases numbered 1, after V lost 1 base and J lost 1 base. The CDR3 sequence is CASSLRTSGTDTQYF. The CDR3 bases are TGTGCCAGCAGCTTGCGGACTAGCGGCACAGATACGCAGTATTTT.

The count of this clonotype is one. The chain is built from TRBV24-1 and TRBJ2-5; D could derive from TRBD1 or TRBD2 (5 bases each). Looked up from germline, CDR1 is KGHDR and CDR2 is SFDVKD. V shed 4 bases and J shed 5 bases, with 16 bases lying between them. The CDR3 contains 15 residues. The CDR3 reads CATSEPSGPGETQYF. The CDR3 bases are TGTGCCACCAGTGAACCATCGGGACCGGGGGAGACCCAGTACTTC.

V gene TRBV5-1 combines with J gene TRBJ2-3; D might be TRBD1 or TRBD2, each matching 6 bases. The CDR3 is 14 residues long. The germline V and J ends were trimmed by 1 base and 4 bases, with 10 bases remaining between them. CDR1 is SGHRS and CDR2 is YFSETQ in the germline V gene. The CDR3 DNA follows: TGCGCCAGCAGCTTGAGGGGGGACGCAGATACGCAGTATTTT. Protein sequence: CASSLRGDADTQYF.

Points on this clonotype: A much larger clonotype is one base distant, so this may be a read error. V is TRBV29-1 and J is TRBJ2-1; D call uncertain. This CDR3 has 14 amino acids. Germline assignment: CDR1 SQVTM and CDR2 ANQGSEA. The germline V and J ends were trimmed by 2 bases and 4 bases, with 12 bases remaining between them. In DNA form, the CDR3 reads TGCAGCGTTGAACTGCCCGGGCATTACAATGAGCAGTTCTTC. The encoded protein is CSVELPGHYNEQFF.

The V and J genes are TRBV6-5 and TRBJ2-3; weak D call: TRBD2 (6 bases). CDR3 length equals 15 residues. Trimming pared 3 bases from V and 6 bases from J, leaving 16 bases between. In germline, CDR1 is MNHEY, CDR2 SVGAGI. The CDR3 reads CASSYMELAPDTQYF. DNA for the CDR3: TGTGCCAGCAGTTATATGGAACTAGCTCCCGATACGCAGTATTTT.